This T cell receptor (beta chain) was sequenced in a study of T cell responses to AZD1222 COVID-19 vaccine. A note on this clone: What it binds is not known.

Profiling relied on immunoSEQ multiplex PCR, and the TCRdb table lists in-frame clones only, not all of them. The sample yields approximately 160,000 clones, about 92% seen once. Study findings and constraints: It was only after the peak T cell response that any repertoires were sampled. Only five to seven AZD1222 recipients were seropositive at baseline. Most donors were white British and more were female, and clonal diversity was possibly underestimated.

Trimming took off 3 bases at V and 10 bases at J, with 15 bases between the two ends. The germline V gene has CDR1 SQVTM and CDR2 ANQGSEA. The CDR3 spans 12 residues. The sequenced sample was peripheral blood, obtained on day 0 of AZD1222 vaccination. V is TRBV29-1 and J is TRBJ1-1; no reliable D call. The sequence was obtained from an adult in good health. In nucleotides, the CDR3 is TGCAGCGTTGAGGGGTGGTCCCCGTCAGCTTTCTTT. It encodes CSVEGWSPSAFF.